Shown below are 30 T cell receptor beta chains from a single sample sequenced in a study of blood T cell repertoires in COVID-19. Clones were read by immunoSEQ multiplex PCR, and TCRdb kept only the in-frame ones, dropping some. The sample contains some 150,000 clones, under 85% of which appear only once. The sequenced material came from PBMCs or T cells enriched from blood (not recorded which). The source is a woman aged 18-30 years who had been exposed to COVID-19.

The chain links TRBV30 to TRBJ2-5; possible D gene TRBD2, 7 bases. CDR3 length equals 15 residues. The germline V gene has CDR1 GTSNPN and CDR2 SVGIG (reference sequence). The V end was cut by 3 bases, the J end by 2 bases, with 16 bases between. The CDR3 is CAWRGAGAGQETQYF. CDR3 nucleotides: TGTGCCTGGAGGGGGGCGGGGGCAGGGCAAGAGACCCAGTACTTC.

This clone is a singleton in its sample. V and J are TRBV29-1 and TRBJ1-1; D is possibly TRBD1 (5 bases). The CDR3 contains 16 residues. V was pared by 0 bases and J by 3 bases, with 17 bases between. Germline V lookup: CDR1 SQVTM, CDR2 ANQGSEA. CDR3 in amino acids: CSVEDQAGGFYTEAFF. In nucleotides, the CDR3 is TGCAGCGTTGAAGATCAGGCCGGGGGATTTTACACTGAAGCTTTCTTT.

V gene TRBV27 combines with J gene TRBJ2-3; 8 bases match TRBD2. This CDR3 has 16 amino acids. V dropped 1 base and J dropped 3; count of bases not matched to a gene: 6. The V gene's germline CDR1 is MNHEY and CDR2 SMNVEV (reference sequence). The CDR3 protein is CASSLLVSGKTDTQYF. The CDR3 nucleotides read TGTGCCAGCAGTTTATTGGTTAGCGGGAAGACAGATACGCAGTATTTT.

V usage is TRBV27 and J usage is TRBJ2-1; the D gene is possibly TRBD2 (6 bases). Trimming stripped 5 bases from V and 6 bases from J, with 23 bases between. Germline CDR1 is MNHEY and CDR2 is SMNVEV (reference sequence). The CDR3 is made up of 17 amino acids. The CDR3 is CASSSPGGFGEGNEQFF. CDR3 coding DNA: TGTGCCAGCAGTAGTCCCGGGGGATTCGGGGAAGGCAATGAGCAGTTCTTC.

The chain combines TRBV6-5 with TRBJ2-5; a weak D match, TRBD2 (7 bases). This CDR3 is built from 15 residues. The V gene's germline CDR1 is MNHEY and CDR2 SVGAGI. V was trimmed by 5 bases and J by 3 bases, leaving 16 bases between them. The CDR3 sequence: CASSTIGGAEETQYF. The CDR3, as DNA: TGTGCCAGCAGTACAATAGGGGGGGCCGAAGAGACCCAGTACTTC.

This rearrangement joins TRBV14 to TRBJ2-3, with a possible D match to TRBD1 (6 bases). Between the trimmed V and J ends, which lost 4 bases and 3 bases, there was a span of 17 bases. CDR3 length equals 16 residues. Looked up from germline, CDR1 is SGHDN and CDR2 is FVKESK. CDR3 sequence: CASSLMQGTRTDTQYF. CDR3 coding DNA: TGTGCCAGCAGCCTAATGCAGGGGACGCGGACAGATACGCAGTATTTT.

The chain couples TRBV14 to TRBJ2-5; D remains ambiguous. Germline values: CDR1 SGHDN, CDR2 FVKESK. The CDR3 sequence is 15 residues long. The V gene lost 0 bases and the J gene lost 2 bases, with 10 bases spanning the gap. CDR3: CASSQEAALQETQYF. The CDR3 region has the DNA TGTGCCAGCAGCCAAGAGGCGGCCCTTCAAGAGACCCAGTACTTC.

This chain links TRBV9 with TRBJ2-1; 9 bases are shared with TRBD2. The CDR3 is 16 residues long. The junction had 9 bases not matched to a gene; V was cut back by 0 bases and J by 8 bases. Germline CDR1 SGDLS, CDR2 YYNGEE. The CDR3 loop reads CASSVDVPSGIYEQFF. The CDR3 bases are TGTGCCAGCAGCGTAGACGTCCCTAGCGGGATCTATGAGCAGTTCTTC. The complete variable domain, with remaining parts taken from reference TRBV9 and TRBJ2-1, reads DSGVTQTPKHLITATGQRVTLRCSPRSGDLSVYWYQQSLDQGLQFLIQYYNGEERAKGNILERFSAQQFPDLHSELNLSSLELGDSALYFCASSVDVPSGIYEQFFGPGTRLTVL.

The genes are TRBV28 and TRBJ2-5; D ambiguous. This CDR3 has 12 amino acids. Between the trimmed V and J ends, which lost 5 bases and 0 bases, there was a span of 4 bases. Germline V gene lookup returns CDR1 MDHEN and CDR2 SYDVKM. In nucleotides, the CDR3 is TGTGCCAGCAGTCCGTACCAAGAGACCCAGTACTTC. Its protein product is CASSPYQETQYF.

The chain carries TRBV7-9 and TRBJ1-2, with D maybe TRBD1 (6 bases). The V and J ends lost 0 bases and 7 bases respectively, with 15 bases between them. Germline V gene data show CDR1 as SEHNR and CDR2 as FQNEAQ (reference sequence). CDR3 length: 15 amino acids. The CDR3 is CASSLADSPRGGYTF. CDR3 DNA sequence: TGTGCCAGCAGCTTAGCGGACAGCCCTAGGGGTGGCTACACCTTC.

The CDR3 DNA reads as TGTGCCAGCAGACCGCGCGGGTTCCGGGGCACAGATACGCAGTATTTT. It is translated as CASRPRGFRGTDTQYF. The V gene is TRBV21-1, the J gene TRBJ2-3; TRBD2 reflects the table's D call only, with no check against the DNA. TRBV21-1 is listed as a pseudogene. There are 16 residues in the CDR3.

This clone was seen only a few times. V is TRBV15 and J is TRBJ2-3; D ambiguous. Between the trimmed V and J ends, which lost 3 bases and 5 bases, there was a span of 6 bases. The CDR3 sequence is 12 residues long. CDR1 is LNHNV, CDR2 YYDKDF, per germline (reference sequence). CDR3 residues: CATSSLGDTQYF. The DNA for the CDR3 is TGTGCCACCAGCAGCCTAGGAGATACGCAGTATTTT.

The chain employs TRBV12-3 or TRBV12-4 and TRBJ2-7; 7 bases line up with TRBD2. The CDR3 has 12 residues. The V gene end was trimmed by 2 bases and the J gene end by 6 bases; junction bases not matched to a gene: 1. The DNA for the CDR3 is TGTGCCAGCAGTTTATCGGGGGGCGAGCAGTACTTC. Translating it yields CASSLSGGEQYF.

Only one count was recorded for this clone. V and J are TRBV6-5 and TRBJ1-6; D is unclear. The germline gives CDR1 MNHEY, CDR2 SVGAGI. This CDR3 comprises 15 residues. V was shortened by 5 bases and J by 7 bases, with 15 bases between the two germline ends. The CDR3 is CASSIQIEYNSPLHF. In DNA form, the CDR3 reads TGTGCCAGCAGTATTCAGATTGAATACAATTCACCCCTCCACTTT.

This sequence joins TRBV14 and TRBJ1-6; D perhaps matches TRBD1 (6 bases). Trimming cost V 5 bases and J 7 bases, with 15 bases left between them. Germline CDR1 is SGHDN and CDR2 is FVKESK. CDR3 length equals 15 residues. CDR3 coding DNA: TGTGCCAGCAGCGAACAGGGAGCACCGAATTCACCCCTCCACTTT. This gives the protein CASSEQGAPNSPLHF.

The chain recombines TRBV5-1 with TRBJ2-1; 8 nucleotides line up with TRBD2. Germline CDR1 is SGHRS and CDR2 is YFSETQ. V lost 6 bases and J lost 7; bases outside the gene matches: 18. CDR3 size: 17 residues. CDR3 amino acids: CASTPGSGATMGNEQFF. The CDR3 DNA is TGCGCCAGCACGCCGGGTAGCGGGGCCACTATGGGGAATGAGCAGTTCTTC.

V usage is TRBV4-1 and J usage is TRBJ1-2; D is perhaps TRBD1 (6 bases). CDR1 and CDR2 (germline): MGHRA, YSYEKL. Between the trimmed V and J ends, which lost 5 bases and 8 bases, there was a span of 15 bases. The CDR3 sequence is 13 residues long. CDR3 DNA sequence: TGCGCCAGCAGCGAACCACAGGGTAGAGGCTACACCTTC. The encoded protein is CASSEPQGRGYTF.

This clone was observed a single time. The CDR3 region has the DNA TGTGCCAGCAGTTTACTAGGACAGGGGCGGCCGGGCTACACCTTC. It is translated as CASSLLGQGRPGYTF. The chain recombines TRBV28 with TRBJ1-2; 9 nucleotides line up with TRBD1. The CDR3 runs 15 residues. V was clipped by 2 bases and J by 8 bases; unmatched bases: 9. Germline CDR1 is MDHEN and CDR2 is SYDVKM.

For the CDR3, the DNA is TGTGCCAGCAGCCAGGGACTAGCGGCGTCCTACGAGCAGTACTTC. Translation: CASSQGLAASYEQYF. The chain links TRBV6-5 to TRBJ2-7, with 11 bases that match TRBD2. The trim removed 6 bases at V and 1 base at J, leaving 5 bases unmatched. Germline V gives CDR1 MNHEY, CDR2 SVGAGI. CDR3 length: 15 residues.

This chain connects TRBV28 to TRBJ2-3; TRBD1 agrees at 9 bases. Looked up from germline, CDR1 is MDHEN and CDR2 is SYDVKM. After removal of 6 bases from V and 0 bases from J, the junction contained 19 bases not matched to a gene. The CDR3 is made up of 20 amino acids. The CDR3 DNA reads TGTGCCAGCAGCCATAAGGGACAGGGTCTTCATGGTACTAGCACAGATACGCAGTATTTT. Translated: CASSHKGQGLHGTSTDTQYF.

This clone came up once. The V gene is TRBV6-5, the J gene TRBJ1-2; D gene unclear. V was clipped by 7 bases and J by 3 bases, with 15 bases between them. The CDR3 runs to 14 residues. Germline lookup yields CDR1 MNHEY and CDR2 SVGAGI. The CDR3 nucleotides are TGTGCCAGCACAGACTCACGATCGGACTATGGCTACACCTTC. Protein product: CASTDSRSDYGYTF.

V usage is TRBV6-5 and J usage is TRBJ1-4; a possible D gene is TRBD1 (5 bases). The ends were cut back, 6 bases at V and 7 bases at J, with 15 bases in the middle. The CDR3 is 14 amino acids. The V gene's germline CDR1 is MNHEY and CDR2 SVGAGI. CDR3: CASSRGVEAEKLFF. CDR3 DNA sequence: TGTGCCAGCAGCCGGGGGGTTGAGGCTGAAAAACTGTTTTTT.

This rearrangement joins TRBV9 to TRBJ2-1; 9 positions match TRBD1. Germline lookup yields CDR1 SGDLS and CDR2 YYNGEE. CDR3 length: 14 amino acids. Losses at the gene ends were 0 bases for V and 8 bases for J; bases not matched to a gene: 3. Here the CDR3 reads CASSVGQGVDEQFF. The CDR3, as DNA: TGTGCCAGCAGCGTAGGACAGGGGGTTGATGAGCAGTTCTTC.

This clone was detected only once. The chain uses TRBV2 and TRBJ1-5; D not resolved. V lost 8 bases and J lost 0, with 8 bases in between. The CDR3 is 13 residues long. Germline-derived CDR1 and CDR2 are SNHLY and FYNNEI. The CDR3, as DNA: TGTGCCAGCGGGCCGTATAGCAATCAGCCCCAGCATTTT. Protein product: CASGPYSNQPQHF.

The rearrangement joins TRBV28 to TRBJ2-2, with 7 bases aligning to TRBD2. The CDR3 extends over 20 amino acids. Germline V gives CDR1 MDHEN, CDR2 SYDVKM. With V trimmed by 1 base and J by 3 bases, 17 bases remained unmatched. In DNA, the CDR3 is TGTGCCAGCAGTTTATTGAATGTGGGGCGGCGGGAGATCTACACCGGGGAGCTGTTTTTT. It specifies CASSLLNVGRREIYTGELFF.

This chain connects TRBV7-3 to TRBJ2-1; no definite D call. Germline values: CDR1 SGHTA, CDR2 FQGTGA. This CDR3 has 12 amino acids. V shed 4 bases and J shed 6 bases, with 7 bases lying between them. The CDR3 is CASSSNGNEQFF. As DNA, the CDR3 is TGTGCCAGCAGCTCAAACGGCAATGAGCAGTTCTTC.

The rearrangement links TRBV19 to TRBJ1-5; 7 nucleotides match TRBD1. CDR3 length equals 13 residues. Germline CDR1 is LNHDA and CDR2 is SQIVND (reference sequence). V trimming: 6 bases; J trimming: 5 bases; junction bases outside the gene matches: 4. CDR3 DNA sequence: TGTGCCAGTAGGCGACAGGGTTATCAGCCCCAGCATTTT. The encoded protein is CASRRQGYQPQHF.

The chain is built from TRBV29-1 and TRBJ1-5; 10 bases align to TRBD1. V shed 7 bases and J 7 bases; nucleotides not matched to a gene: 13. The CDR3 extends over 15 amino acids. CDR1 SQVTM and CDR2 ANQGSEA come from the germline V gene. This CDR3 reads CSAGTGAAERQPQHF. In DNA form, the CDR3 reads TGCAGCGCAGGGACAGGGGCGGCCGAGAGGCAGCCCCAGCATTTT.

This clone has only a few counts. This sequence joins TRBV27 and TRBJ1-5, with D unclear. The CDR3 contains 16 residues. V was pared by 3 bases and J by 7 bases, with 19 bases between. Germline CDR1 and CDR2: MNHEY and SMNVEV (reference sequence). As DNA, the CDR3 is TGTGCCAGCAGTTTTTCGAGGGCCGCAGGAAAACAGCCCCAGCATTTT. Protein product: CASSFSRAAGKQPQHF.

The chain combines TRBV6-5 with TRBJ2-7; the D gene is possibly TRBD2 (6 bases). This CDR3 has 14 amino acids. Germline V gene data show CDR1 as MNHEY and CDR2 as SVGAGI. Trimming took 5 bases from V and 2 from J, leaving 13 bases between them. In nucleotides, the CDR3 is TGTGCCAGCAGTACCAGGAGGGCCACCTACGAGCAGTACTTC. It codes for CASSTRRATYEQYF.